The clone carrying this T cell receptor beta chain occurred many times. What it binds is unknown. The data belong to a study of T cells in Graves' hyperthyroidism and ophthalmopathy. The study's findings and limits: Ophthalmopathy cases were set apart from stable hyperthyroidism by a 13 V-J model. Peripheral blood also featured most of the thyroid clonotypes expanded above 0.001.

Germline V lookup: CDR1 SGHVS, CDR2 FNYEAQ. CDR3 length: 19 residues. After removal of 5 bases from V and 2 bases from J, the junction contained 11 bases not matched to a gene. The PBMCs were sourced from fresh peripheral blood (about 9.7 ml). The CDR3 regions of TCR beta were amplified from RNA transcripts. Using the HTBI primer set, a first-round RT-PCR was run on the TCR CDR3. Each CDR3 protein gets one entry after TCRdb re-called the multiplex PCR reads with MiXCR. In the table there are hundreds of thousands of distinct CDR3 sequences, approximately 14% of which are singletons. This TCR came from a woman under 30 with Graves' hyperthyroidism. The gene calls are TRBV7-6 and TRBJ2-3; 15 bases align to TRBD2. Sequenced: blood. This chain's CDR3 is CASSRRGTSGRKFTDTQYF. CDR3 DNA sequence: TGTGCCAGCAGCCGTAGGGGGACTAGCGGGAGGAAGTTCACAGATACGCAGTATTTT.